This paragraph reports one T cell receptor (beta chain). The sample originates from a study of blood T cell repertoires in COVID-19. Across the whole study: Spain, Italy and the United States supplied samples that represented acute and convalescent COVID-19. Sources were T cells, B-cell-depleted T cells, or PBMCs; the material itself was cDNA or gDNA.

The CDR3 extends over 16 amino acids. V was clipped by 4 bases and J by 10 bases; unmatched bases: 14. The V gene's germline CDR1 is SGDLS and CDR2 YYNGEE. Per the original methods: Scientists estimated how many nucleated cells there were by amplifying reference gene primers. Sequencing used immunoSEQ multiplex PCR; TCRdb keeps in-frame clones, though not all of them. The V and J calls and the clone size are those of that table, but D and trimming were determined from the DNA. The sample contains roughly 18,000 clones, approximately 86% of which appear only once. The sequence was collected from a man in his 70s with acute or convalescent COVID-19. The sequenced material came from peripheral blood. This chain joins TRBV9 and TRBJ2-1; 10 positions match TRBD2. The CDR3 coding sequence is TGTGCCAGCAGCCCCTTAACAGCGGGAGGGGGAGGAGAGCAGTTCTTC. Protein sequence: CASSPLTAGGGGEQFF.